The clone carrying this T cell receptor beta chain was recorded many times. Each CDR3 protein is one row after TCRdb ran MiXCR on the PCR reads. The sample includes approximately 37,000 distinct CDR3 sequences, roughly 19% of them seen just once. The sample comes from a study of molecular identifiers for immune sequencing clone quantification. Germline CDR1 and CDR2: MNHEY and SMNVEV (reference sequence). The V segment lost 6 bases and the J segment 0 bases; nucleotides outside the gene matches: 10. This CDR3 spans 17 amino acids. The J gene is TRBJ1-3, the V gene TRBV27, with 8 bases matching TRBD1. The specimen was naive CD8+ T cells from blood, with Jurkat cell RNA spiked in. The subset was: FACS-sorted CD8+CD4-CCR7+CD45RA+ naive T cells. This sequence was found in a human donor in good health. Some libraries in this study had Jurkat cell RNA spiked in. Written as DNA, the CDR3 is TGTGCCAGCAGGCCCGCGAGGACAGGGTTCTCTGGAAACACCATATATTTT. Translation gives CASRPARTGFSGNTIYF.